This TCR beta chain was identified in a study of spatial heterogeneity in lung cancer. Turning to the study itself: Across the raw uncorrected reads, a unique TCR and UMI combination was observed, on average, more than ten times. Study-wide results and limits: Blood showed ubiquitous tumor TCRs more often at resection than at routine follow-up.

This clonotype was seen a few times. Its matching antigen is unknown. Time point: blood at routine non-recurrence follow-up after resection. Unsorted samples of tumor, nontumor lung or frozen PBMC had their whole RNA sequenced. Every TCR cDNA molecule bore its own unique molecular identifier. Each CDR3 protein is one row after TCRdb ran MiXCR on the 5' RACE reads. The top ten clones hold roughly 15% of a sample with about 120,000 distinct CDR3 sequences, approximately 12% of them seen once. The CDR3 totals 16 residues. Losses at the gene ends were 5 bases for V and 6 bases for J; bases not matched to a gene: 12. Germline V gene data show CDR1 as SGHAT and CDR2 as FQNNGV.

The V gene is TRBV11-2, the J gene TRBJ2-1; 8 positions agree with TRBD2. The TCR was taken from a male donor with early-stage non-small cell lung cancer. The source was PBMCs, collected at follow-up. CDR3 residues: CASSPSAGGFSNEQFF. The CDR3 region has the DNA TGTGCCAGCAGCCCTTCTGCGGGGGGATTCTCCAATGAGCAGTTCTTC.